This T cell receptor beta chain was sequenced in a study of radiotherapy plus CTLA-4 blockade in lung cancer. The method was immunoSEQ multiplex PCR; TCRdb's version includes in-frame clones alone and lacks a portion of them. The top ten hold around 3.3% of the sample, which has 43,000 or so clones, roughly 73% seen once. Per the germline V gene, CDR1 is DFQATT and CDR2 is SNEGSKA (reference sequence). CDR3 size: 11 residues. Trimming took off 6 bases at V and 6 bases at J, with 11 bases between the two ends. This TCR was recovered from a human donor with non-small cell lung cancer who had a complete response to radiotherapy plus ipilimumab. The source material was peripheral blood, sampled from a patient treated with radiotherapy plus ipilimumab. This chain connects TRBV20-1 to TRBJ1-2; D remains unclear. The CDR3 DNA follows: TGCAGTGCCAGACCAACAAATGGCTACACCTTC. It encodes CSARPTNGYTF.